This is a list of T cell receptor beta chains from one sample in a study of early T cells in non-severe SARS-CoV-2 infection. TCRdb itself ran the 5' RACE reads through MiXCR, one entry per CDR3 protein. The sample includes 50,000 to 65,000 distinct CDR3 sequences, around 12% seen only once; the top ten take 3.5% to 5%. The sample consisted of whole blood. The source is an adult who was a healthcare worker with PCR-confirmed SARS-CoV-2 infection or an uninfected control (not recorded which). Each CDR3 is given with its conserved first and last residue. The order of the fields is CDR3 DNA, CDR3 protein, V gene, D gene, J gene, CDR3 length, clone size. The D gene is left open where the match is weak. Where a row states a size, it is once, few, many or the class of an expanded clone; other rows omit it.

CDR3 DNA: TGTGCTAGCAGCTTAGTGAGGGAGTCCGAGCAGTACTTC
CDR3 protein: CASSLVRESEQYF
V gene: TRBV7-7
D gene: -
J gene: TRBJ2-7
CDR3 length: 13
clone size: -

CDR3 DNA: TGTGCCAGCACCGTCAGCGGGGGGGGCTACGAGCAGTACTTC
CDR3 protein: CASTVSGGGYEQYF
V gene: TRBV6-6
D gene: TRBD2
J gene: TRBJ2-7
CDR3 length: 14
clone size: few

CDR3 DNA: TGTGCCAGCAGTTACACCCTTGCTAGCCAAGAGACCCAGTACTTC
CDR3 protein: CASSYTLASQETQYF
V gene: TRBV6-5
D gene: -
J gene: TRBJ2-5
CDR3 length: 15
clone size: few

CDR3 DNA: TGCGCCAGCAGTGAGTCGTGGGGGCCCTACGAGCAGTACTTC
CDR3 protein: CASSESWGPYEQYF
V gene: TRBV10-2
D gene: -
J gene: TRBJ2-7
CDR3 length: 14
clone size: many

CDR3 DNA: TGTGCCAGCAGTACAGGGGGCGGCGGCTATGGCTACACCTTC
CDR3 protein: CASSTGGGGYGYTF
V gene: TRBV6-5
D gene: TRBD1
J gene: TRBJ1-2
CDR3 length: 14
clone size: -

CDR3 DNA: TGTGCCAGTAGTATGGGGGGATCCAAAAACATTCAGTACTTC
CDR3 protein: CASSMGGSKNIQYF
V gene: TRBV19
D gene: -
J gene: TRBJ2-4
CDR3 length: 14
clone size: few

CDR3 DNA: TGCGCCAGCAGCCAGTTAGAAGGGCTCGATACGCAGTATTTT
CDR3 protein: CASSQLEGLDTQYF
V gene: TRBV4-3
D gene: -
J gene: TRBJ2-3
CDR3 length: 14
clone size: -

CDR3 DNA: TGTGCCAGCAGAACCCTCTGGCGGGGATTGGATACGCAGTATTTT
CDR3 protein: CASRTLWRGLDTQYF
V gene: TRBV6-5
D gene: -
J gene: TRBJ2-3
CDR3 length: 15
clone size: few

CDR3 DNA: TGTGCCAGCAGCAGTAGGGAGGGCTACGAGCAGTACTTC
CDR3 protein: CASSSREGYEQYF
V gene: TRBV21-1
D gene: -
J gene: TRBJ2-7
CDR3 length: 13
clone size: -

CDR3 DNA: TGCAGTGCCGAGGGCAGAACTAATGAAAAACTGTTTTTT
CDR3 protein: CSAEGRTNEKLFF
V gene: TRBV20-1
D gene: -
J gene: TRBJ1-4
CDR3 length: 13
clone size: once

CDR3 DNA: TGTGCCAGCAGTTACTCGCCCTACAATGAGCAGTTCTTC
CDR3 protein: CASSYSPYNEQFF
V gene: TRBV6-5
D gene: -
J gene: TRBJ2-1
CDR3 length: 13
clone size: many

CDR3 DNA: TGTGCCAGCAGCTTAGAGGTTGGGGGGTCAGATACGCAGTATTTT
CDR3 protein: CASSLEVGGSDTQYF
V gene: TRBV11-2
D gene: -
J gene: TRBJ2-3
CDR3 length: 15
clone size: many

CDR3 DNA: TGTGCCAGCAGCCCAAGAGGGGGATTGTATACCGGGGAGCTGTTTTTT
CDR3 protein: CASSPRGGLYTGELFF
V gene: TRBV7-8
D gene: -
J gene: TRBJ2-2
CDR3 length: 16
clone size: many

CDR3 DNA: TGTGCCAGCAGCTATTGGAGGACAGGGGCCAACGTCCTGACTTTC
CDR3 protein: CASSYWRTGANVLTF
V gene: TRBV5-6
D gene: -
J gene: TRBJ2-6
CDR3 length: 15
clone size: -

CDR3 DNA: TGCAGTGCTAGATCCGCGACTAGCGGGGGTTCTGAGCAGTTCTTC
CDR3 protein: CSARSATSGGSEQFF
V gene: TRBV20-1
D gene: TRBD2
J gene: TRBJ2-1
CDR3 length: 15
clone size: few

CDR3 DNA: TGTGCCAGCAGCCGTGACAGGGGCGAGCAGTACTTC
CDR3 protein: CASSRDRGEQYF
V gene: TRBV7-9
D gene: TRBD1
J gene: TRBJ2-7
CDR3 length: 12
clone size: few

CDR3 DNA: TGCGCCAGCAGTCAATTTAGGACTGCGGCTTTCTTT
CDR3 protein: CASSQFRTAAFF
V gene: TRBV23-1
D gene: -
J gene: TRBJ1-1
CDR3 length: 12
clone size: many

CDR3 DNA: TGTGCCAGCAGCTTTCGGGGACAGGGAGCCTCCCACAATGAGCAGTTCTTC
CDR3 protein: CASSFRGQGASHNEQFF
V gene: TRBV5-5
D gene: TRBD1
J gene: TRBJ2-1
CDR3 length: 17
clone size: many

CDR3 DNA: TGTGCCAGCAGCCCAGTCGGCAGGGTCTCCTTAAACACTGAAGCTTTCTTT
CDR3 protein: CASSPVGRVSLNTEAFF
V gene: TRBV11-2
D gene: -
J gene: TRBJ1-1
CDR3 length: 17
clone size: many

CDR3 DNA: TGCGCCAGCAGCCCGGGGACTAGCGGTCGAGAGACCCAGTACTTC
CDR3 protein: CASSPGTSGRETQYF
V gene: TRBV4-1
D gene: TRBD2
J gene: TRBJ2-5
CDR3 length: 15
clone size: once

CDR3 DNA: TGCAGCGCTACTAGACAGGGGATGAACACTGAAGCTTTCTTT
CDR3 protein: CSATRQGMNTEAFF
V gene: TRBV29-1
D gene: TRBD1
J gene: TRBJ1-1
CDR3 length: 14
clone size: few

CDR3 DNA: TGTGCCAGCAGTTTCGCAGGGGACTATGGCTACACCTTC
CDR3 protein: CASSFAGDYGYTF
V gene: TRBV12-3/TRBV12-4
D gene: -
J gene: TRBJ1-2
CDR3 length: 13
clone size: -

CDR3 DNA: TGTGCCAGCAGCTTCCCTCAAGAGACCCAGTACTTC
CDR3 protein: CASSFPQETQYF
V gene: TRBV7-9
D gene: -
J gene: TRBJ2-5
CDR3 length: 12
clone size: -

CDR3 DNA: TGTGCCAGCAGTTACCAGCCCCCGGAAAAACTGTTTTTT
CDR3 protein: CASSYQPPEKLFF
V gene: TRBV6-5
D gene: -
J gene: TRBJ1-4
CDR3 length: 13
clone size: many

CDR3 DNA: TGTGCCAGCAGTTTCCGACTAGGGGGTGAGCAGTTCTTC
CDR3 protein: CASSFRLGGEQFF
V gene: TRBV6-2/TRBV6-3
D gene: -
J gene: TRBJ2-1
CDR3 length: 13
clone size: many

CDR3 DNA: TGTGCCATCAGTGCGGGGGTCCTCCCCGGGGAGCTGTTTTTT
CDR3 protein: CAISAGVLPGELFF
V gene: TRBV10-3
D gene: -
J gene: TRBJ2-2
CDR3 length: 14
clone size: -

CDR3 DNA: TGTGCCAGCAGCTTAGCGTGGGCCGAGACCCAGTACTTC
CDR3 protein: CASSLAWAETQYF
V gene: TRBV7-8
D gene: -
J gene: TRBJ2-5
CDR3 length: 13
clone size: -

CDR3 DNA: TGTGCCTGGAGCCGGGGGGCCCAAGAGACCCAGTACTTC
CDR3 protein: CAWSRGAQETQYF
V gene: TRBV30
D gene: -
J gene: TRBJ2-5
CDR3 length: 13
clone size: -

CDR3 DNA: TGTGCCAGCAGTTCGGGGAGCACGAACACTGAAGCTTTCTTT
CDR3 protein: CASSSGSTNTEAFF
V gene: TRBV6-2/TRBV6-3
D gene: -
J gene: TRBJ1-1
CDR3 length: 14
clone size: -

CDR3 DNA: TGCACCAGCAGCCAACGACCGGGGCTAGCGGGGGGCAATGAGCAGTTCTTC
CDR3 protein: CTSSQRPGLAGGNEQFF
V gene: TRBV1
D gene: -
J gene: TRBJ2-1
CDR3 length: 17
clone size: few

CDR3 DNA: TGTGCCAGCAGTTACAGGGGCCCATCGATTTATAGCAATCAGCCCCAGCATTTT
CDR3 protein: CASSYRGPSIYSNQPQHF
V gene: TRBV6-2/TRBV6-3
D gene: -
J gene: TRBJ1-5
CDR3 length: 18
clone size: few

CDR3 DNA: TGTGCCAGCAGTGAATCGGCCGGGCCGAACTCCGAGCAGTACTTC
CDR3 protein: CASSESAGPNSEQYF
V gene: TRBV6-1
D gene: -
J gene: TRBJ2-7
CDR3 length: 15
clone size: -

CDR3 DNA: TGTGCCAGCAGTTACTCGTGGGGGGTTGCTGGGGCCAACGTCCTGACTTTC
CDR3 protein: CASSYSWGVAGANVLTF
V gene: TRBV6-5
D gene: -
J gene: TRBJ2-6
CDR3 length: 17
clone size: few

CDR3 DNA: TGTGCCAGCAGTCCGGACAGGGGGCCTACTAATGAAAAACTGTTTTTT
CDR3 protein: CASSPDRGPTNEKLFF
V gene: TRBV28
D gene: TRBD1
J gene: TRBJ1-4
CDR3 length: 16
clone size: -

CDR3 DNA: TGCGCCAGCAGCTTGGGGCAGGCCCCTAGTTCACCCCTCCACTTT
CDR3 protein: CASSLGQAPSSPLHF
V gene: TRBV5-1
D gene: -
J gene: TRBJ1-6
CDR3 length: 15
clone size: few

CDR3 DNA: TGTGCCAGCAGCCCGGGACTACCCGCCGACAATGAGCAGTTCTTC
CDR3 protein: CASSPGLPADNEQFF
V gene: TRBV7-2
D gene: TRBD2
J gene: TRBJ2-1
CDR3 length: 15
clone size: many

CDR3 DNA: TGTGCCACCCAGGTATGGCAGGGAGATTCACCCCTCCACTTT
CDR3 protein: CATQVWQGDSPLHF
V gene: TRBV10-3
D gene: -
J gene: TRBJ1-6
CDR3 length: 14
clone size: few